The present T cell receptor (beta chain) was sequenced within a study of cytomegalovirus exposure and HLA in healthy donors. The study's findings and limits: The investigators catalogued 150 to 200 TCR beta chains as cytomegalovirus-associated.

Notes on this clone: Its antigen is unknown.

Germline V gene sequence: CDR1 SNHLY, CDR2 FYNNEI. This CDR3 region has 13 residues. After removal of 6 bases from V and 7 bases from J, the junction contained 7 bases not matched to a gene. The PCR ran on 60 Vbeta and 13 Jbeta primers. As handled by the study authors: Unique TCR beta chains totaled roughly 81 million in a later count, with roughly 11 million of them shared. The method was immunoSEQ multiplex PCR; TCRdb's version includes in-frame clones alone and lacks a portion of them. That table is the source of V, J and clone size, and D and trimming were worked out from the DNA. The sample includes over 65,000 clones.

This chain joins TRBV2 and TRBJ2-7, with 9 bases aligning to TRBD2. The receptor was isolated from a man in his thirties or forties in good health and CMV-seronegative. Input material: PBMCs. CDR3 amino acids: CASRLAGVREQYF. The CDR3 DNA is TGTGCCAGCAGGTTAGCGGGAGTGAGGGAGCAGTACTTC.